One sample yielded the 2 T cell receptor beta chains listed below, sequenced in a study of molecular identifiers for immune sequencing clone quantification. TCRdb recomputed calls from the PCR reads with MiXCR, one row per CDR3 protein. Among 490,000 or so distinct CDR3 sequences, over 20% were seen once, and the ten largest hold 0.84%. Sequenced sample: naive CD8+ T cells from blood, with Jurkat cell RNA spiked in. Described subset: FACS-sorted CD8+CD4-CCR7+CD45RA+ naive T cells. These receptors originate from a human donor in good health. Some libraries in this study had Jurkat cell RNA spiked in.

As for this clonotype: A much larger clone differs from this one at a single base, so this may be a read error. The CDR3 spells CAWSVGQLDNEQFF. The CDR3 DNA sequence: TGTGCCTGGAGTGTAGGTCAGCTGGACAATGAGCAGTTCTTC. The chain couples TRBV30 to TRBJ2-1; no definite D call. CDR1 and CDR2 from the germline V gene are GTSNPN and SVGIG (reference sequence). V lost 0 bases and J lost 5, with 11 bases in between. This CDR3 spans 14 amino acids.

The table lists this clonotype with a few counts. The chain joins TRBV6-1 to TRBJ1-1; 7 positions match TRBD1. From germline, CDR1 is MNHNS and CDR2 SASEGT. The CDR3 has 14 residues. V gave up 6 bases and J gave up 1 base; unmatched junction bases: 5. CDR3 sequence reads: CASSATGANTEAFF. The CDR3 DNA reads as TGTGCCAGCAGCGCTACAGGGGCGAACACTGAAGCTTTCTTT.